The rows below give T cell receptor beta chains drawn from one sample of a study of blood T cell repertoires in COVID-19. TCRdb's copy holds only in-frame clones and misses some; the assay was immunoSEQ multiplex PCR. The sample includes over 150,000 clones, roughly 83% of them seen just once. Input material: peripheral blood. Receptors originate from a woman in her thirties or forties with COVID-19, enrolled during active disease. CDR3s include the opening cysteine and the closing phenylalanine or tryptophan. The size field is filled for only some rows; it gives once, few, many or a size class.

CDR3 | J | V | size
CASSVQGATSGYTF | TRBJ1-2 | TRBV9 | .
CASSPDRAFLYTF | TRBJ1-2 | TRBV10-2 | .
CASSLQGGNTEAFF | TRBJ1-1 | TRBV7-2 | .
CASSIALAQSYEQYF | TRBJ2-7 | TRBV19 | .
CASSPGAWDTDTQYF | TRBJ2-3 | TRBV18 | .
CASSVSGYGYTF | TRBJ1-2 | TRBV12-3/TRBV12-4 | .
CASSPGYRQGDQPQHF | TRBJ1-5 | TRBV3-1/TRBV3-2 | .
CASSLGESNSPLHF | TRBJ1-6 | TRBV5-1 | .
CASSLSTGGNTEAFF | TRBJ1-1 | TRBV7-9 | .
CASSFQGRADEKLFF | TRBJ1-4 | TRBV6-5 | .
CASSEWAYTEAFF | TRBJ1-1 | TRBV2 | .
CASSLQYPNEQFF | TRBJ2-1 | TRBV7-3 | .
CASSLGGQETQYF | TRBJ2-5 | TRBV18 | .
CASSTSDFSYNEQFF | TRBJ2-1 | TRBV5-4 | .
CASSPSGSHTGELFF | TRBJ2-2 | TRBV2 | .
CASTPAGAANEKLFF | TRBJ1-4 | TRBV16 | few
CASSVGSGAGGEQFF | TRBJ2-1 | TRBV9 | .
CASSINRGLDGYTF | TRBJ1-2 | TRBV19 | .
CASSLPGTPKPDTQYF | TRBJ2-3 | TRBV4-1 | .
CASSLDPGQGSETQYF | TRBJ2-5 | TRBV4-1 | few